Each of the 30 T cell receptor beta chains below was sequenced from the same sample in a study of cytomegalovirus exposure and HLA in healthy donors. The study ran its PCR with 60 Vbeta and 13 Jbeta primers. Profiling relied on immunoSEQ multiplex PCR, and the TCRdb table lists in-frame clones only, not all of them. The table records roughly 100,000 clones, roughly a tenth of them present only once. The specimen sequenced was PBMCs. Receptor source: a man aged 45 to 65 in good health and CMV-seropositive.

This clone appeared a few times. The chain links TRBV6-1 to TRBJ2-1; 10 positions match TRBD2. V dropped 8 bases and J dropped 7; count of bases not matched to a gene: 8. The CDR3 consists of 14 residues. CDR1 is MNHNS, CDR2 SASEGT, per germline. The CDR3 DNA is TGTGCCAGCGGGAGCGGGAGGGCCAAAAATGAGCAGTTCTTC. Amino acid sequence: CASGSGRAKNEQFF.

The chain is built from TRBV4-2 and TRBJ1-2; the D is unclear. Germline V CDR1 and CDR2: LGHNA, YNFKEQ. CDR3 length: 14 residues. The V end lost 0 bases, the J end lost 7 bases, and 12 bases lay between the germline ends. Here the CDR3 reads CASSQDQAGGGYTF. In nucleotides, the CDR3 is TGTGCCAGCAGCCAAGATCAGGCAGGTGGTGGCTACACCTTC.

This clone has a handful of counts. This CDR3 is CAAPDRGSNQPQHF. The CDR3 DNA follows: TGTGCCGCCCCGGACAGGGGAAGCAATCAGCCCCAGCATTTT. This chain uses TRBV27 with TRBJ1-5; 9 nucleotides match TRBD1. CDR1 MNHEY and CDR2 SMNVEV come from the germline V gene (reference sequence). This CDR3 comprises 14 residues. The trim removed 11 bases at V and 1 base at J, leaving 6 bases unmatched.

The chain links TRBV28 to TRBJ2-3; D is possibly TRBD2 (6 bases). V was shortened by 11 bases and J by 4 bases, with 13 bases between the two germline ends. This CDR3 spans 12 amino acids. From germline, CDR1 is MDHEN and CDR2 SYDVKM. CDR3 residues: CASAGYSDTQYF. As DNA, the CDR3 is TGTGCCTCGGCGGGGTACTCAGATACGCAGTATTTT.

The V and J genes are TRBV19 and TRBJ1-3, with D unclear. With 6 bases removed from V and 0 bases from J, the gap between germline ends came to 12 bases. Germline V gene sequence: CDR1 LNHDA, CDR2 SQIVND (reference sequence). This CDR3 region has 15 residues. The CDR3 DNA sequence: TGTGCCAGTAGGAAACAAGACAACTCTGGAAACACCATATATTTT. Translated, it gives CASRKQDNSGNTIYF.

The chain combines TRBV9 with TRBJ2-1, with 12 bases identical to TRBD2. CDR3 size: 15 residues. Trimming removed 5 bases from V and 10 bases from J; junction bases left unmatched: 10. Germline V gene lookup returns CDR1 SGDLS and CDR2 YYNGEE. In DNA form, the CDR3 reads TGTGCCAGCAGTGATCGGACTAGCGGGGTTTTGGAGCAGTTCTTC. Residues: CASSDRTSGVLEQFF.

The rearrangement uses TRBV5-1 and TRBJ1-2, with 10 bases that match TRBD1. V gave up 9 bases and J gave up 7 bases; unmatched junction bases: 12. Germline CDR1 and CDR2: SGHRS and YFSETQ. CDR3 length equals 14 residues. The CDR3 nucleotides read TGCGCCACTAGATCCGGGACAGGGGTGTTTGGCTACACCTTC. This sequence encodes CATRSGTGVFGYTF. Combining the CDR3 with reference TRBV5-1 and TRBJ1-2 gives the whole variable domain KAGVTQTPRYLIKTRGQQVTLSCSPISGHRSVSWYQQTPGQGLQFLFEYFSETQRNKGNFPGRFSGRQFSNSRSEMNVSTLELGDSALYLCATRSGTGVFGYTFGSGTRLTVV.

This clone came up a few times. This chain joins TRBV6-6 and TRBJ2-3; 9 bases map to TRBD1. From germline, CDR1 is MNHNY and CDR2 SVGAGI (reference sequence). The CDR3 covers 16 residues. Trimming at V came to 0 bases and at J to 5 bases, leaving 6 bases not matched to a gene. CDR3 loop: CASSYSLGQGKDTQYF. Here the CDR3 DNA reads TGTGCCAGCAGTTACTCCCTTGGACAGGGGAAAGATACGCAGTATTTT.

This chain links TRBV2 with TRBJ2-1; D is perhaps TRBD1 (6 bases). Per the germline V gene, CDR1 is SNHLY and CDR2 is FYNNEI. V shed 9 bases and J shed 4 bases, with 16 bases lying between them. The CDR3 length is 14 residues. The CDR3 region has the DNA TGTGCCAGACCAACAGGGAGTAAATACAATGAGCAGTTCTTC. Protein product: CARPTGSKYNEQFF.

This clone turned up a few times. V usage is TRBV4-3 and J usage is TRBJ1-2; tentative D call: TRBD1 (5 bases). The germline gives CDR1 LGHNA, CDR2 YSLEER. The CDR3 covers 15 residues. Between the trimmed V and J ends, which lost 0 bases and 8 bases, there was a span of 16 bases. The CDR3 loop reads CASSQEKQGYSGYTF. In DNA form, the CDR3 reads TGCGCCAGCAGCCAAGAGAAGCAGGGCTACTCGGGCTACACCTTC.

This clone is classed as medium-sized. The rearrangement uses TRBV5-8 and TRBJ1-6; D perhaps matches TRBD1 (5 bases). The CDR3 is 12 residues long. V lost 3 bases to trimming and J lost 14 bases, with 12 bases between them. The V gene's germline CDR1 is SGHTS and CDR2 YDEGEE. The DNA for the CDR3 is TGTGCCAGCAGCTGGGGGGATAGGGCCCTCCACTTT. It encodes CASSWGDRALHF.

This chain links TRBV5-1 with TRBJ2-3; tentatively, D is TRBD2 (5 bases). Germline V gene lookup returns CDR1 SGHRS and CDR2 YFSETQ. The V gene lost 5 bases and the J gene lost 3 bases, with 10 bases spanning the gap. The CDR3 is 13 amino acids. The CDR3 region is CASRRAETDTQYF. In nucleotides, the CDR3 is TGCGCCAGCAGGAGGGCCGAGACAGATACGCAGTATTTT.

The V and J genes are TRBV5-6 and TRBJ2-2; TRBD2 is a possible D gene (5 bases). The CDR3 is made up of 19 amino acids. Germline V gene sequence: CDR1 SGHDT, CDR2 YYEEEE. The V end lost 0 bases, the J end lost 2 bases, and 20 bases lay between the germline ends. The DNA for the CDR3 is TGTGCCAGCAGCTTGGAACCTTACCTGGGTTCGGGAAACACCGGGGAGCTGTTTTTT. It is translated as CASSLEPYLGSGNTGELFF.

The rearrangement uses TRBV25-1 and TRBJ2-2; 8 nucleotides align to TRBD1. After removal of 1 base from V and 5 bases from J, the junction contained 12 bases not matched to a gene. Per the germline V gene, CDR1 is MGHDK and CDR2 is SYGVNS. This CDR3 comprises 18 residues. This chain's CDR3 is CASSELRLADRATGELFF. Here the CDR3 DNA reads TGTGCCAGCAGTGAATTACGGCTCGCGGACAGGGCAACCGGGGAGCTGTTTTTT.

Only a few counts were recorded for this clone. This rearrangement joins TRBV21-1 to TRBJ1-1. TRBV21-1 is a pseudogene locus. This CDR3 has 14 residues. This chain's CDR3 is CASSKAGGNTEAFF. The CDR3 nucleotides read TGTGCCAGCAGCAAGGCTGGCGGGAACACTGAAGCTTTCTTT.

This clone occurred a few times. The chain carries TRBV29-1 and TRBJ1-1; TRBD1 matches 7 bases. This CDR3 spans 13 amino acids. CDR1 and CDR2 (germline): SQVTM, ANQGSEA. V dropped 7 bases and J dropped 3; count of bases not matched to a gene: 8. CDR3 nucleotides: TGCAGCGGTGGGACAGACCTTCACACTGAAGCTTTCTTT. Translating gives CSGGTDLHTEAFF.

The chain recombines TRBV29-1 with TRBJ1-2; tentative D call: TRBD1 (5 bases). The CDR3 extends over 12 amino acids. Trimming cost V 3 bases and J 6 bases, with 11 bases left between them. The germline gives CDR1 SQVTM, CDR2 ANQGSEA. The CDR3 DNA follows: TGCAGCGTTGAGGGGGGAGGGAATGGCTACACCTTC. Protein: CSVEGGGNGYTF.

This clone showed up just a few times. The chain is built from TRBV10-3 and TRBJ2-5, with 7 bases lining up with TRBD2. Germline CDR1 ENHRY, CDR2 SYGVKD. CDR3 length equals 14 residues. V lost 0 bases, J lost 4 bases, and 2 bases stayed unmatched. The CDR3 sequence is CAISESASGETQYF. Here the CDR3 DNA reads TGTGCCATCAGTGAGTCCGCTAGCGGAGAGACCCAGTACTTC.

This clone has a handful of counts. This chain connects TRBV28 to TRBJ1-2; TRBD1 might be the D (6 bases). CDR3 size: 12 residues. From germline, CDR1 is MDHEN and CDR2 SYDVKM. V was trimmed by 8 bases and J by 2 bases, leaving 9 bases between them. In DNA form, the CDR3 reads TGTGCCAGCGGTACAGGGAACTATGGCTACACCTTC. Residues: CASGTGNYGYTF.

The chain employs TRBV5-4 and TRBJ1-1, with D unresolved. This CDR3 is 13 amino acids long. Trimming stripped 2 bases from V and 1 base from J, with 6 bases between. Looked up from germline, CDR1 is SGHNT and CDR2 is YYREEE (reference sequence). The CDR3 loop is CASSLQSNTEAFF. The CDR3 nucleotides read TGTGCCAGCAGCTTACAGTCGAACACTGAAGCTTTCTTT.

This clone was seen only a few times. The chain uses TRBV11-1 and TRBJ1-1, with 8 bases identical to TRBD1. Losses at the gene ends were 4 bases for V and 6 bases for J; bases not matched to a gene: 4. The CDR3 covers 13 residues. CDR1 is SGHAT and CDR2 is FQDESV in the germline V gene (reference sequence). The CDR3 spells CASSYGQGAEAFF. The CDR3 DNA follows: TGTGCCAGCAGCTACGGACAGGGCGCTGAAGCTTTCTTT. The full variable domain, its missing parts supplied by reference TRBV11-1 and TRBJ1-1, is EAEVAQSPRYKITEKSQAVAFWCDPISGHATLYWYRQILGQGPELLVQFQDESVVDDSQLPKDRFSAERLKGVDSTLKIQPAELGDSAMYLCASSYGQGAEAFFGQGTRLTVV.

The V gene is TRBV5-5, the J gene TRBJ1-1, with D unresolved. The V end was cut by 0 bases, the J end by 2 bases, with 11 bases between. The V gene's germline CDR1 is SGHKS and CDR2 YYEKEE (reference sequence). This CDR3 contains 15 residues. CDR3 in DNA: TGTGCCAGCAGCTTGGTCCCAGGAGGAAACACTGAAGCTTTCTTT. Protein sequence: CASSLVPGGNTEAFF.

V is TRBV6-1 and J is TRBJ1-2; no clear D gene. Germline loops: CDR1 MNHNS, CDR2 SASEGT. The length of the CDR3 is 13 residues. V lost 9 bases and J 3 bases, leaving 14 bases between the germline ends. The DNA for the CDR3 is TGTGCCAGTTCGAAGCGGGTGGACTATGGCTACACCTTC. Its protein is CASSKRVDYGYTF.

The sample holds a few counts of this clone. The CDR3 nucleotides read TGTGCCATCCCGGGGGACCGAATTGTGTTGGGACAGGGTAGATTTGAGCAGTACTTC. Translating it yields CAIPGDRIVLGQGRFEQYF. This chain uses TRBV10-3 with TRBJ2-7, with 9 positions matching TRBD1. The CDR3 is 19 amino acids. CDR1 is ENHRY, CDR2 SYGVKD, per germline. V shed 8 bases and J 7 bases; nucleotides not matched to a gene: 27.

V gene TRBV28 combines with J gene TRBJ2-3, with D perhaps TRBD2 (5 bases). Germline V gene data show CDR1 as MDHEN and CDR2 as SYDVKM. V was cut by 3 bases and J by 0 bases, with 13 bases left in between. The CDR3 length is 16 residues. CDR3 in DNA: TGTGCCAGCAGTTTTCCGGGGTACGCTAGCACAGATACGCAGTATTTT. It specifies CASSFPGYASTDTQYF.

This clone showed up many times. The chain carries TRBV6-4 and TRBJ2-3; D is perhaps TRBD2 (6 bases). CDR3 size: 14 residues. V dropped 4 bases and J dropped 4 bases, with 12 bases sitting between them. CDR1 is MRHNA, CDR2 SNTAGT, per germline. The CDR3 DNA is TGTGCCAGCAGTGCTCAATCGGGGGCAGATACGCAGTATTTT. Its protein product is CASSAQSGADTQYF.

This clone appeared a few times. The CDR3 is CASRPGTGTVNTEAFF. In DNA form, the CDR3 reads TGTGCCAGCAGACCCGGGACAGGGACTGTCAACACTGAAGCTTTCTTT. The chain joins TRBV7-8 to TRBJ1-1, with TRBD1 identical over 9 bases. CDR3 size: 16 residues. Unmatched junction bases numbered 10, after V lost 6 bases and J lost 2 bases. The V gene's germline CDR1 is SGHVS and CDR2 FQNEAQ.

As DNA, the CDR3 is TGTGCCAGCAGTTACGGCGGGAGCGACCAAGAGACCCAGTACTTC. Protein product: CASSYGGSDQETQYF. The chain carries TRBV6-5 and TRBJ2-5, with TRBD2 matching over 7 bases. V shed 2 bases, J shed 0 bases, and the junction held 3 bases outside the gene matches. Looked up from germline, CDR1 is MNHEY and CDR2 is SVGAGI. This CDR3 is built from 15 residues.

CDR3: CASSLGQPKGMNTEAFF. As DNA, the CDR3 is TGCGCCAGCAGCTTGGGACAACCGAAAGGTATGAACACTGAAGCTTTCTTT. The chain combines TRBV5-1 with TRBJ1-1; D not certain. V lost 0 bases and J 0 bases, leaving 15 bases between the germline ends. The CDR3 length is 17 residues. Per germline, CDR1 SGHRS and CDR2 YFSETQ.

This clone has only a few counts. The chain recombines TRBV20-1 with TRBJ2-7, with no clear D. Germline V CDR1 and CDR2: DFQATT, SNEGSKA (reference sequence). This CDR3 spans 11 amino acids. V dropped 3 bases and J dropped 0 bases, with 3 bases sitting between them. The CDR3 sequence: CSASLSYEQYF. The CDR3 nucleotides are TGCAGTGCTAGCCTCTCCTACGAGCAGTACTTC.